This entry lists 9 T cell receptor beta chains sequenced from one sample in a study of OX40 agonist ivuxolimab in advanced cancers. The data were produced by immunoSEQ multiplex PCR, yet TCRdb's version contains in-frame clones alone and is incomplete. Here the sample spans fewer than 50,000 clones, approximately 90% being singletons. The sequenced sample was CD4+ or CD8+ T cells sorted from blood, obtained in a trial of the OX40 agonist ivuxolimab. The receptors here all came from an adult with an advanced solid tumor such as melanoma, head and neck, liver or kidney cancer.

CDR3: CVRSPVGQGGTEAFF. CDR3 bases: TGTGTCAGAAGCCCTGTTGGCCAGGGAGGGACTGAAGCTTTCTTT. V and J are TRBV7-5 and TRBJ1-1. TRBV7-5 is a listed pseudogene. CDR3 length: 15 residues.

CDR3 sequence (DNA): TGTGCCAGCAGTCCACGGGGGGACCTCGATGGCTACACCTTC. It translates to CASSPRGDLDGYTF. The V and J genes are TRBV27 and TRBJ1-2; tentatively, D is TRBD1 (5 bases). The CDR3 contains 14 residues. CDR1 MNHEY and CDR2 SMNVEV come from the germline V gene (reference sequence). Trimming removed 5 bases from V and 6 bases from J, with 16 bases in between.

The CDR3 is CASGDVLTF. In nucleotides, the CDR3 is TGTGCCAGCGGAGACGTCCTGACTTTC. V is TRBV9 and J is TRBJ2-6; no firm D call. Trimming stripped 7 bases from V and 11 bases from J, with 4 bases between. Germline V lookup: CDR1 SGDLS, CDR2 YYNGEE. This CDR3 is built from 9 residues.

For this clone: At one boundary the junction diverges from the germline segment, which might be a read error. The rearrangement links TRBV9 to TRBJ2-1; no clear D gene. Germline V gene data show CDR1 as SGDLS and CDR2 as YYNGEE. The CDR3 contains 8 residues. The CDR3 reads CASSDRIF. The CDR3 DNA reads TGTGCCAGCAGCGATAGGATCTTC.

CDR3 sequence (DNA): TGTGCCAGCAGCTTCAAGGGATACGAGCAGTACTTC. It encodes CASSFKGYEQYF. The genes are TRBV5-4 and TRBJ2-7; D is unresolved. Germline V gene lookup returns CDR1 SGHNT and CDR2 YYREEE (reference sequence). The germline V and J ends were trimmed by 2 bases and 4 bases, with 7 bases remaining between them. The length of the CDR3 is 12 residues.

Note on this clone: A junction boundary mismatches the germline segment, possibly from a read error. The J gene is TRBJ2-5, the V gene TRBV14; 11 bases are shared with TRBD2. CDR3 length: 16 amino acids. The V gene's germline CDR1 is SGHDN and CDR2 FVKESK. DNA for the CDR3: TGTGCCAGCAGCCAATTACTAGCGGGAGACCAGGAGACCCAGTACTTC. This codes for CASSQLLAGDQETQYF.

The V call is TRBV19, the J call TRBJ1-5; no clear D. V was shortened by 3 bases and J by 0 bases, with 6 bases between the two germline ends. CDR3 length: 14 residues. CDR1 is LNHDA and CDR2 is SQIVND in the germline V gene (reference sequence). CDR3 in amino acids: CASSMVDSNQPQHF. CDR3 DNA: TGTGCCAGTAGTATGGTAGATAGCAATCAGCCCCAGCATTTT.

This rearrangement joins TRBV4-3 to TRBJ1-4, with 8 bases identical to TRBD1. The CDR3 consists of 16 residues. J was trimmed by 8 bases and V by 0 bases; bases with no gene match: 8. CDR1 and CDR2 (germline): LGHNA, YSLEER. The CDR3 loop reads CASSQEPGTGVEKLFF. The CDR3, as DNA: TGCGCCAGCAGCCAAGAGCCCGGGACAGGAGTCGAAAAACTGTTTTTT.

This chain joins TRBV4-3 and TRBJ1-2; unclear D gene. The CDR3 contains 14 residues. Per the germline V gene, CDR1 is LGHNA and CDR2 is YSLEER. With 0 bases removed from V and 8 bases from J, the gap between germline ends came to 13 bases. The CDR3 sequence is CASSQDRVALGYTF. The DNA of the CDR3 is TGCGCCAGCAGCCAAGATCGAGTGGCGTTGGGCTACACCTTC.